These T cell receptor beta chains were read from a single sample in a study of blood T cell repertoires in COVID-19. TCRdb keeps only in-frame clones here, not all; method: immunoSEQ multiplex PCR. This table holds around 92,000 clones, roughly 86% found once. Material: peripheral blood. All receptors derive from a human donor in a cohort sampled during active COVID-19. CDR3s include the opening cysteine and the closing phenylalanine or tryptophan. Fields, in order: clone size, J gene, V gene, D gene, CDR3 DNA, CDR3 protein. D genes are given only for firm matches. Some rows mark clone size as missing; the rest say once, few, many or name a class of expanded clone.

few,TRBJ2-1,TRBV9,-,TGTGCCAGCAGCGTAGATACGGGGGCCTACAATGAGCAGTTCTTC,CASSVDTGAYNEQFF
-,TRBJ2-1,TRBV5-1,TRBD2,TGCGCCAGCAGCTCCGGGACTAGCGGGATGTACAATGAGCAGTTCTTC,CASSSGTSGMYNEQFF
once,TRBJ2-5,TRBV5-1,TRBD1,TGCGCCAGCAGAGGGACAGGGGCTGAGACCCAGTACTTC,CASRGTGAETQYF
-,TRBJ2-3,TRBV11-2,TRBD1,TGTGCCAGCAGAGTACCGGGACAGGGGCAAGATACGCAGTATTTT,CASRVPGQGQDTQYF
-,TRBJ2-3,TRBV24-1,-,TGTGCCACCAGTGATTTGAGTAGCGATACGCAGTATTTT,CATSDLSSDTQYF
-,TRBJ2-1,TRBV19,-,TGTGCCAGTAGTACCGGGTCCAGCTCCTACAATGAGCAGTTCTTC,CASSTGSSSYNEQFF
-,TRBJ2-3,TRBV18,TRBD2,TGTGCCAGCTCACCAAGGACTAGCGGGGCCACAGATACGCAGTATTTT,CASSPRTSGATDTQYF
once,TRBJ1-1,TRBV29-1,TRBD1,TGCAGCGTTGCCGACAGGGGGAGTCGGACTGAAGCTTTCTTT,CSVADRGSRTEAFF
-,TRBJ1-5,TRBV18,-,TGTGCCAGCTCACCGGACAGAAATCAGCCCCAGCATTTT,CASSPDRNQPQHF
-,TRBJ2-1,TRBV5-6,-,TGTGCCAGCAGCTTGGAGAAACTCTCCTACAATGAGCAGTTCTTC,CASSLEKLSYNEQFF
-,TRBJ2-3,TRBV11-2,-,TGTGCCAGCAACCCCGGGACACTAAGCACAGATACGCAGTATTTT,CASNPGTLSTDTQYF